Listed below are T cell receptor beta chains from one sample, sequenced in a study of PD-L1 blockade in urothelial cancer. Method: immunoSEQ multiplex PCR; TCRdb's copy keeps in-frame clones and lacks some. Here the sample spans roughly 51,000 clones, about 86% being singletons. The sample consisted of PBMCs, taken around atezolizumab (anti-PD-L1) treatment. These receptors were collected from a man in his 60s with urothelial cancer. CDR3s include the opening cysteine and the closing phenylalanine or tryptophan. Fields, in order: D gene, clone size, J gene, V gene, CDR3 protein, CDR3 DNA. A D gene is named only where the DNA matches it firmly. Clone size is given for some rows only: seen once, a few or many times, or a class if the clone is expanded.

TRBD1 . TRBJ1-6 TRBV30 CAWSTGGDNSPLHF TGTGCCTGGAGCACAGGGGGTGATAATTCACCCCTCCACTTT
. once TRBJ2-6 TRBV18 CASSPPPVTGANVLTF TGTGCCAGCTCACCACCTCCGGTTACCGGGGCCAACGTCCTGACTTTC
. . TRBJ1-2 TRBV4-3 CASSQDDTTARDYGYTF TGCGCCAGCAGCCAAGACGACACCACCGCACGAGACTATGGCTACACCTTC
. . TRBJ1-3 TRBV5-1 CASKPPQGNTIYF TGCGCCAGCAAGCCCCCCCAAGGAAACACCATATATTTT
. . TRBJ2-7 TRBV29-1 CSVESRDGLGGEQYF TGCAGCGTTGAATCCAGGGATGGGTTGGGGGGCGAGCAGTACTTC
. . TRBJ2-7 TRBV29-1 CSVGSNLYEQYF TGCAGCGTGGGCTCCAATCTCTACGAGCAGTACTTC
. . TRBJ2-3 TRBV6-6 CASTQAFSTDTQYF TGTGCCAGCACCCAGGCATTTTCCACAGATACGCAGTATTTT
. . TRBJ2-5 TRBV2 CASSKEVKETQYF TGTGCCAGCAGTAAGGAGGTGAAAGAGACCCAGTACTTC
. . TRBJ1-1 TRBV2 CASSEGQTRTEAFF TGTGCCAGCAGTGAAGGACAGACTAGAACTGAAGCTTTCTTT
. . TRBJ1-6 TRBV6-5 CASSALGWNSPLHF TGTGCCAGCAGTGCCCTCGGGTGGAATTCACCCCTCCACTTT
TRBD2 . TRBJ2-7 TRBV11-1 CASSVRGSSYEQYF TGTGCCAGCAGCGTGCGGGGGAGCTCCTACGAGCAGTACTTC
. few TRBJ1-5 TRBV12-5 CASGLVRDQPQHF TGTGCTAGTGGTTTGGTGCGGGATCAGCCCCAGCATTTT
. once TRBJ2-7 TRBV5-5 CASSPRQGWVEQYF TGTGCCAGCAGCCCCCGGCAGGGTTGGGTCGAGCAGTACTTC
. . TRBJ1-3 TRBV30 CAWSVATFSGNTIYF TGTGCCTGGAGTGTGGCGACATTCTCTGGAAACACCATATATTTT
. . TRBJ2-1 TRBV13 CASRAPNNEQFF TGTGCCAGCAGGGCCCCGAACAATGAGCAGTTCTTC
. . TRBJ1-2 TRBV7-3 CASSPYGRNYGYTF TGTGCCAGCAGCCCATACGGGAGGAACTATGGCTACACCTTC
. . TRBJ2-7 TRBV14 CASSSLRYEQYF TGTGCCAGCAGCTCTCTTCGGTACGAGCAGTACTTC
TRBD1 . TRBJ2-3 TRBV10-2 CATRQGNTDTQYF TGCGCCACCCGACAGGGAAATACAGATACGCAGTATTTT
TRBD2 . TRBJ2-2 TRBV30 CAWSVASGANTGELFF TGTGCCTGGAGTGTCGCTAGCGGCGCGAACACCGGGGAGCTGTTTTTT
. . TRBJ1-4 TRBV5-4 CASSNRDLGSEKLFF TGTGCCAGCAGCAACCGGGATCTTGGCTCTGAAAAACTGTTTTTT
. . TRBJ2-6 TRBV18 CASSPLVSPSSGANVLTF TGTGCCAGCTCACCACTTGTCTCACCTAGCTCTGGGGCCAACGTCCTGACTTTC
. . TRBJ1-5 TRBV7-6 CASSPLGSNQPQHF TGTGCCAGCAGCCCACTTGGTAGCAATCAGCCCCAGCATTTT
. . TRBJ1-6 TRBV6-1 CASSEGSYSPLHF TGTGCCAGCAGTGAAGGGAGCTATTCACCCCTCCACTTT
TRBD1 . TRBJ1-2 TRBV7-2 CASSLNQGADGYTF TGTGCCAGCAGCTTAAATCAGGGGGCAGACGGCTACACCTTC
. . TRBJ1-4 TRBV4-2 CASRSLATNEKLFF TGTGCCAGCAGGTCTTTAGCGACTAATGAAAAACTGTTTTTT
. . TRBJ1-3 TRBV7-8 CASSLREGLSSGNTIYF TGTGCCAGCAGCCTGAGGGAGGGACTTAGCTCTGGAAACACCATATATTTT
TRBD1 . TRBJ1-1 TRBV5-1 CASSPGQGQRRTEAFF TGCGCCAGCAGCCCCGGACAGGGGCAACGTCGTACTGAAGCTTTCTTT
. . TRBJ1-2 TRBV6-5 CASSRTEYNYGYTF TGTGCCAGCAGTCGGACAGAGTATAACTATGGCTACACCTTC
. . TRBJ1-6 TRBV10-1 CASIDSNNSPLHF TGCGCCAGCATCGACAGCAATAATTCACCCCTCCACTTT
TRBD2 . TRBJ2-1 TRBV6-1 CASSRLATTYNEQFF TGTGCCAGCAGTCGACTAGCCACAACCTACAATGAGCAGTTCTTC
. . TRBJ2-4 TRBV5-1 CASMRENIQYF TGCGCCAGCATGCGGGAAAACATTCAGTACTTC
. . TRBJ1-3 TRBV6-5 CASSTRQRGGNTIYF TGTGCCAGCAGTACCCGACAGAGAGGTGGAAACACCATATATTTT
TRBD2 . TRBJ2-1 TRBV30 CASRRGLAPNNEQFF TGTGCCTCAAGGCGGGGACTAGCGCCCAACAATGAGCAGTTCTTC
. . TRBJ2-3 TRBV5-1 CASSLMATSTDTQYF TGCGCCAGCAGCTTGATGGCGACTAGCACAGATACGCAGTATTTT
TRBD2 . TRBJ2-2 TRBV4-3 CASSQAPGGGAPGELFF TGCGCCAGCAGCCAAGCACCGGGCGGGGGGGCCCCCGGGGAGCTGTTTTTT
. once TRBJ1-4 TRBV7-9 CASSLAGLAGGLFF TGTGCCAGCAGCTTAGCTGGACTCGCCGGGGGACTGTTTTTT
TRBD2 . TRBJ2-1 TRBV5-4 CASSLEASGAYNEQFF TGTGCCAGCAGCTTGGAGGCTAGCGGGGCCTACAATGAGCAGTTCTTC
. . TRBJ1-1 TRBV5-6 CASSPGMNTEAFF TGTGCCAGCAGCCCCGGGATGAACACTGAAGCTTTCTTT
TRBD1 once TRBJ2-2 TRBV18 CASSPGQGGTGELFF TGTGCCAGCTCCCCTGGACAGGGCGGCACCGGGGAGCTGTTTTTT
. . TRBJ2-1 TRBV14 CASSQWRDEQFF TGTGCCAGCAGCCAGTGGAGGGATGAGCAGTTCTTC
TRBD1 . TRBJ1-4 TRBV18 CASSRNEIQGATNEKLFF TGTGCCAGCTCACGGAATGAAATACAGGGGGCGACTAATGAAAAACTGTTTTTT
. . TRBJ2-3 TRBV19 CASSSRGDTQYF TGTGCCAGTTCCTCAAGGGGAGATACGCAGTATTTT
. . TRBJ1-5 TRBV5-8 CASSLVSGAYQPQHF TGTGCCAGCAGCTTGGTCAGCGGGGCCTATCAGCCCCAGCATTTT
. . TRBJ2-5 TRBV7-9 CASSSEETQYF TGTGCCAGCAGCTCGGAAGAGACCCAGTACTTC
TRBD1 . TRBJ1-4 TRBV15 CATSSLGTENEKLFF TGTGCCACCAGCAGCCTCGGGACAGAGAATGAAAAACTGTTTTTT
TRBD1 once TRBJ1-2 TRBV10-3 CAISESQGAGGYTF TGTGCCATCAGTGAGAGCCAGGGGGCAGGGGGCTACACCTTC
TRBD2 . TRBJ2-1 TRBV6-5 CASSYQGLAGHNEQFF TGTGCCAGCAGTTACCAGGGACTAGCGGGGCACAATGAGCAGTTCTTC
. once TRBJ1-2 TRBV5-1 CASSLDVTETAPWAHGYTF TGCGCCAGCAGCTTGGATGTTACCGAGACAGCTCCCTGGGCTCATGGCTACACCTTC
. few TRBJ1-5 TRBV5-6 CASSLARDYSNQPQHF TGTGCCAGCAGCTTGGCCCGGGACTATAGCAATCAGCCCCAGCATTTT
TRBD1 . TRBJ1-4 TRBV18 CASSLQGAANEKLFF TGTGCCAGCTCACTTCAGGGGGCAGCTAATGAAAAACTGTTTTTT
. . TRBJ1-4 TRBV25-1 CASSPFRDPEKLFF TGTGCCAGCAGTCCGTTCAGGGATCCCGAAAAACTGTTTTTT
. . TRBJ2-1 TRBV6-1 CASSEARGSGQFF TGTGCCAGCAGTGAGGCGAGGGGGTCGGGGCAGTTCTTC
. . TRBJ2-5 TRBV5-1 CASSSGGGAEETQYF TGCGCCAGCAGCTCGGGTGGGGGCGCAGAGGAGACCCAGTACTTC